This TCR beta chain was documented in a study of regulatory T cells in long-lasting Graves disease. Study-level points and caveats: The analysis examined peripheral blood only and excluded thyroid tissue. Among samples with persistent disease, TRBV28, TRBJ1-2 and TRBJ2-5 were favored.

Time point denoted: newly diagnosed GD, antithyroid drugs for less than 3 months. Researchers made the TCR library from RNA that was extracted from PBMCs. With respect to this clonotype: Its specificity is not known.

J gave up 3 bases and V 4 bases, and 7 bases lay outside the gene matches. This CDR3 region has 14 residues. Germline assignment: CDR1 SGHRS and CDR2 YFSETQ. According to the study, TCR beta libraries were built with iRepertoire HTBI primers and CDR3-region Arm-PCR. TCRdb re-analysed the multiplex PCR reads in MiXCR, keeping a single row per CDR3 protein. The table has hundreds of thousands of distinct CDR3 sequences, more than 15% seen once. This sample was shared with a second study, whose subject was T cells in Graves' hyperthyroidism and ophthalmopathy. As that report states: Blood also carried most thyroid clonotypes expanded above 0.001.

The chain joins TRBV5-1 to TRBJ2-7, with 7 bases aligning to TRBD1. The TCR was taken from a woman aged 40 to 65 with Graves disease. The sample consisted of peripheral blood mononuclear cells (PBMCs), taken at new diagnosis, from a patient treated with antithyroid drugs. The CDR3 loop is CASSLLDRSYEQYF. CDR3 sequence (DNA): TGCGCCAGCAGCCTCCTGGACAGGAGCTACGAGCAGTACTTC.